The sequence of this T cell receptor (beta chain) was determined in a study of OX40 agonist ivuxolimab in advanced cancers. Study-wide background: Therapy given before enrollment (anti-PD-1, anti-PD-L1 or anti-CTLA-4) was allowed, and 40% had some. General observations from the study: Both blood CD4+ and CD8+ T cells showed clonal growth by week 6 at 0.1 to 3.0 mg/kg.

The length of the CDR3 is 13 residues. Per the germline V gene, CDR1 is SGHNT and CDR2 is YYREEE (reference sequence). The ends were cut back, 0 bases at V and 8 bases at J, with 10 bases in the middle. Blood got drawn at baseline, again on cycle 4 day 1, and then on cycle 7 day 1. Sequenced by immunoSEQ multiplex PCR; TCRdb stores in-frame clones only, minus some. Of some 100,000 clones in the sample, around 84% were seen once. On this clone: Its matching antigen is unknown.

This sequence originates from an adult with an advanced solid tumor such as melanoma, head and neck, liver or kidney cancer. This chain links TRBV5-4 with TRBJ2-3; no definite D call. This specimen was CD4+ or CD8+ T cells sorted from blood, taken in a trial of the OX40 agonist ivuxolimab. CDR3 sequence reads: CASSLEGLGTQYF. CDR3 DNA sequence: TGTGCCAGCAGCTTGGAGGGCCTCGGTACGCAGTATTTT.